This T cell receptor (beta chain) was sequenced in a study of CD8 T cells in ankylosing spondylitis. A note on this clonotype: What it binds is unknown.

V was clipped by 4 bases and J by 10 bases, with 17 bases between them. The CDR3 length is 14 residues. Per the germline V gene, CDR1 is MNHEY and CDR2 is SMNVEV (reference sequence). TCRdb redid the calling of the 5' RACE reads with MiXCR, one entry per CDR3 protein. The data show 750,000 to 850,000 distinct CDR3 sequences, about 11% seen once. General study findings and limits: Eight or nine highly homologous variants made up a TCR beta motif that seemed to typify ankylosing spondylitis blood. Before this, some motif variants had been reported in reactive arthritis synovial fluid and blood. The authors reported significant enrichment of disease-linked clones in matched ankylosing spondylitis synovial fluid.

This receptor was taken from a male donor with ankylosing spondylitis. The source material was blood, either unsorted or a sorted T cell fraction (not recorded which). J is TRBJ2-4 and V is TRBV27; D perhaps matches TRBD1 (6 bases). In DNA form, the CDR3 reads TGTGCCAGCAGTTCTCAGACAGGCCTGGGAATTCAGTACTTC. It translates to CASSSQTGLGIQYF.